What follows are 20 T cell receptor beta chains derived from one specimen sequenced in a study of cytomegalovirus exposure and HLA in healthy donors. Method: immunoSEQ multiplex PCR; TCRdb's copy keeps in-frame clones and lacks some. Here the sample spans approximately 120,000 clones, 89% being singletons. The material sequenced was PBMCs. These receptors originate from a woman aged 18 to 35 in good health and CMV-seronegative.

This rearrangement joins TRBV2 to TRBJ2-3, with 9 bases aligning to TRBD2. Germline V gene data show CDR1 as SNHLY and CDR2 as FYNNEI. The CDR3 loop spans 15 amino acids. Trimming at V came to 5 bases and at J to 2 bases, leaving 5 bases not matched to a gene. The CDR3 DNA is TGTGCCAGCAGTCGTAGCGGGAGTAACACAGATACGCAGTATTTT. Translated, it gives CASSRSGSNTDTQYF.

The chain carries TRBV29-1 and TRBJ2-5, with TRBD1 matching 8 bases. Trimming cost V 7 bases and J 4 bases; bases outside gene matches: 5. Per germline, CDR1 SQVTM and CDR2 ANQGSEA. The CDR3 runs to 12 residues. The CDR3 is CSDDGQGETQYF. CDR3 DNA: TGCAGCGACGATGGACAGGGAGAGACCCAGTACTTC.

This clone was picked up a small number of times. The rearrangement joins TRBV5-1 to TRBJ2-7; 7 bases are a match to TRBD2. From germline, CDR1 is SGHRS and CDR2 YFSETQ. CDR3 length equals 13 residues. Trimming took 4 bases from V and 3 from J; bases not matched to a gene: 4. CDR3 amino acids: CASSGPGGYEQYF. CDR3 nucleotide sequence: TGCGCCAGCAGCGGACCGGGGGGCTACGAGCAGTACTTC. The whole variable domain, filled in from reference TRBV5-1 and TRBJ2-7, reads KAGVTQTPRYLIKTRGQQVTLSCSPISGHRSVSWYQQTPGQGLQFLFEYFSETQRNKGNFPGRFSGRQFSNSRSEMNVSTLELGDSALYLCASSGPGGYEQYFGPGTRLTVT.

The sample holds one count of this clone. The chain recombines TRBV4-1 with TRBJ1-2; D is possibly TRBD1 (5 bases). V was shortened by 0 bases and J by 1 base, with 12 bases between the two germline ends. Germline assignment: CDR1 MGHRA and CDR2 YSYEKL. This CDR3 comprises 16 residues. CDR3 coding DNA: TGCGCCAGCAGCCAAGATCCTGGGGCGGATAACTATGGCTACACCTTC. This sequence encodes CASSQDPGADNYGYTF.

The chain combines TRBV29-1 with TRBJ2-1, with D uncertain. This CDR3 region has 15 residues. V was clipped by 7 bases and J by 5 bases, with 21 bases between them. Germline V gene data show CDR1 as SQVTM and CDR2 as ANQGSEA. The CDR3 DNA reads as TGCAGCGCGACCCTCCTAGTAATTCTCAACAATGAGCAGTTCTTC. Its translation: CSATLLVILNNEQFF.

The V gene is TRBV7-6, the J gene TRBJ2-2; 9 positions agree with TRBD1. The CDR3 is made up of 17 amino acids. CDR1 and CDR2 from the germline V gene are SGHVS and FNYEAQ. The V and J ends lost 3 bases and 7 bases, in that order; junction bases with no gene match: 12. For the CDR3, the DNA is TGTGCCAGCAGCTTGAAACCGGGACAGGGTCGAATCGGGGAGCTGTTTTTT. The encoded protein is CASSLKPGQGRIGELFF. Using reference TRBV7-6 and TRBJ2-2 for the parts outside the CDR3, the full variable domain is GAGVSQSPRYKVTKRGQDVALRCDPISGHVSLYWYRQALGQGPEFLTYFNYEAQQDKSGLPNDRFSAERPEGSISTLTIQRTEQRDSAMYRCASSLKPGQGRIGELFFGEGSRLTVL.

The CDR3 spells CASRYSAYEQYF. As DNA, the CDR3 is TGTGCCAGCAGGTACAGTGCCTACGAGCAGTACTTC. This sequence joins TRBV6-1 and TRBJ2-7; D not resolved. The CDR3 is 12 residues long. Germline-derived CDR1 and CDR2 are MNHNS and SASEGT. V shed 6 bases and J shed 2 bases, with 8 bases lying between them.

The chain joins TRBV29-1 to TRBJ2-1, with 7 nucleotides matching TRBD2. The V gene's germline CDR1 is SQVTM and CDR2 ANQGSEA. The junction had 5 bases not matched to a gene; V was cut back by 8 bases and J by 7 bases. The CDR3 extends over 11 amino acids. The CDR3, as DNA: TGCAGCTCTGGGAGGGTAAATGAGCAGTTCTTC. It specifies CSSGRVNEQFF.

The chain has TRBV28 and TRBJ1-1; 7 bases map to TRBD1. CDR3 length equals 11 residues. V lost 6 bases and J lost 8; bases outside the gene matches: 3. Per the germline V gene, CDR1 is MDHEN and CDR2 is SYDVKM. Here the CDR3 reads CASRGQPEAFF. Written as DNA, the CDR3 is TGTGCCAGCAGGGGACAGCCCGAAGCTTTCTTT. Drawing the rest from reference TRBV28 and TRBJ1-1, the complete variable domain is DVKVTQSSRYLVKRTGEKVFLECVQDMDHENMFWYRQDPGLGLRLIYFSYDVKMKEKGDIPEGYSVSREKKERFSLILESASTNQTSMYLCASRGQPEAFFGQGTRLTVV.

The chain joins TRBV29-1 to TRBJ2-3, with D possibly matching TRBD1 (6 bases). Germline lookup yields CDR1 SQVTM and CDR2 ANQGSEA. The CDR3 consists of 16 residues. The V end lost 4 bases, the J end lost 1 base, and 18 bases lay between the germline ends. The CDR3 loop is CSVVGDRPFGTDTQYF. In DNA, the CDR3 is TGCAGCGTTGTAGGCGACAGGCCTTTCGGCACAGATACGCAGTATTTT.

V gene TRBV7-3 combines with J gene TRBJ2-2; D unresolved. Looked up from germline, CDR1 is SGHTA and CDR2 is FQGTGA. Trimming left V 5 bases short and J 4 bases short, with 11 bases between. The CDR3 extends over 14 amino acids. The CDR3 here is CASSPRHLTGELFF. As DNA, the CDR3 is TGTGCCAGCAGCCCCCGACACCTCACCGGGGAGCTGTTTTTT.

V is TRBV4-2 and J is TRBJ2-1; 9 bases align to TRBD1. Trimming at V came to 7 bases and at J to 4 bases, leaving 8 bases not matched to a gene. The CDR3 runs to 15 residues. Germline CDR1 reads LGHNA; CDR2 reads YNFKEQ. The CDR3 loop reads CASNPGQGPYNEQFF. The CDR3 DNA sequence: TGTGCCAGCAACCCGGGACAGGGTCCTTACAATGAGCAGTTCTTC.

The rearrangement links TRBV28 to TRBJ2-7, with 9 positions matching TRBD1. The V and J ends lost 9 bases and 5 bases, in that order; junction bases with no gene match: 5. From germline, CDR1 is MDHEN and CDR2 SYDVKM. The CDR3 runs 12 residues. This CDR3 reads CASGTGSHEQYF. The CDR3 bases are TGTGCCAGTGGGACAGGGTCACACGAGCAGTACTTC.

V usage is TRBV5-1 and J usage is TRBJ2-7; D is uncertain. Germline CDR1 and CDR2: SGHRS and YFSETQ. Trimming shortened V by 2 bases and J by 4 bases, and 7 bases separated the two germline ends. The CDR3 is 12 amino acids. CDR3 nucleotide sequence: TGCGCCAGCAGCTTCACCGCGTACGAGCAGTACTTC. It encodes CASSFTAYEQYF.

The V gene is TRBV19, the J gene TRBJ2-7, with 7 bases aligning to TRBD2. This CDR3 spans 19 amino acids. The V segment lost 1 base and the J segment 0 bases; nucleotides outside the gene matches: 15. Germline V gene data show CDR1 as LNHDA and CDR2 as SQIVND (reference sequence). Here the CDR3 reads CASSIAPLPFGGTSYEQYF. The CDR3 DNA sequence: TGTGCCAGTAGTATAGCCCCCCTTCCTTTCGGGGGGACCTCCTACGAGCAGTACTTC.

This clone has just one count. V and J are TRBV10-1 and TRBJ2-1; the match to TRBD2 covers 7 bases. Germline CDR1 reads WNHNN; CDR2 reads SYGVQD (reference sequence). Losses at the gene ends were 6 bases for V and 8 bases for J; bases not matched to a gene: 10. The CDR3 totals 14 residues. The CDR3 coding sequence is TGCGCCAGCAGCCGACTAGCTGTTGATCATGAGCAGTTCTTC. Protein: CASSRLAVDHEQFF.

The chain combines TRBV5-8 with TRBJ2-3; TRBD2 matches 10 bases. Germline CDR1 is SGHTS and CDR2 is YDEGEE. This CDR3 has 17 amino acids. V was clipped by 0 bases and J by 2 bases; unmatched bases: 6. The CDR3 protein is CASSLVGLADSTDTQYF. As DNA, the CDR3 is TGTGCCAGCAGCTTGGTAGGACTAGCGGATTCCACAGATACGCAGTATTTT.

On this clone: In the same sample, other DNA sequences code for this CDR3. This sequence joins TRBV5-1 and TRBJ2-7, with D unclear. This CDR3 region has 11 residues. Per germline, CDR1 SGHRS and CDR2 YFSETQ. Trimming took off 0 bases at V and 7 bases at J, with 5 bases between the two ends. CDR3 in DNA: TGCGCCAGCAGCTTGGCCGGGGAGCAGTACTTC. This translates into CASSLAGEQYF.

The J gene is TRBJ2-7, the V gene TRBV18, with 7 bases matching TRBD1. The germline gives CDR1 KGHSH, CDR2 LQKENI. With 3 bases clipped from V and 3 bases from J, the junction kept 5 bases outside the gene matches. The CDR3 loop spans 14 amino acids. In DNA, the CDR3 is TGTGCCAGCTCACCCCGGGACAGCAACTACGAGCAGTACTTC. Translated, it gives CASSPRDSNYEQYF.

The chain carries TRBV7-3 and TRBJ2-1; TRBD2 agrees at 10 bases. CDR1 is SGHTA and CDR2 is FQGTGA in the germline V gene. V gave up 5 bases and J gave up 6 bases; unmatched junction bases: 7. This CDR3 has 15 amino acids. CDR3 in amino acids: CASSQSGRGLNEQFF. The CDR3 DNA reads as TGTGCCAGCAGCCAAAGCGGGAGGGGCCTCAATGAGCAGTTCTTC.